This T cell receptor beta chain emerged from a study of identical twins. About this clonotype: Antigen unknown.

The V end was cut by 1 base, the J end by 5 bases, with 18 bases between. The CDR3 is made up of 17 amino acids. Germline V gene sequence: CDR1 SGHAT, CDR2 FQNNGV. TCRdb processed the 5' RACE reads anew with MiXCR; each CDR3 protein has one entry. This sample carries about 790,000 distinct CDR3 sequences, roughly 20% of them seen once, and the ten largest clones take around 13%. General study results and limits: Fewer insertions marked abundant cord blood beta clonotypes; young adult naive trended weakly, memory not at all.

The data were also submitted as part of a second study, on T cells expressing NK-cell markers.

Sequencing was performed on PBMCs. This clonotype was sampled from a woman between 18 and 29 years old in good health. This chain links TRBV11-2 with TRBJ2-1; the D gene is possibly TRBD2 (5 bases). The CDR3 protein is CASSLAGVAGDNNEQFF. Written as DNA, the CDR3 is TGTGCCAGCAGCTTAGCCGGGGTGGCGGGCGACAACAATGAGCAGTTCTTC.